Listed below are T cell receptor beta chains from one sample, sequenced in a study of early T cells in non-severe SARS-CoV-2 infection. In TCRdb, the 5' RACE reads were re-called with MiXCR into one record per CDR3 protein. Of roughly 70,000 distinct CDR3 sequences in the sample, under 15% were seen once. Material for sequencing was whole blood. These receptors were obtained from an adult who was a healthcare worker with PCR-confirmed SARS-CoV-2 infection or an uninfected control (not recorded which). The CDR3 runs from the conserved cysteine through the conserved F or W. The order of the fields is J gene, clone size, V gene, D gene, CDR3 DNA, CDR3 protein. D genes are given only for firm matches. The size entry is marked missing in some rows and otherwise reads once, few, many or a size class.

j_gene: TRBJ2-7; abundance: few; v_gene: TRBV2; d_gene: NA; CDR3nt: TGTGCCAGCAATTCCGGCACCTACGAGCAGTACTTC; CDR3aa: CASNSGTYEQYF
j_gene: TRBJ1-1; abundance: NA; v_gene: TRBV5-1; d_gene: TRBD1; CDR3nt: TGCGCCAGCAGCTTGGGCTCGACAGGGCCAGCTTTCTTT; CDR3aa: CASSLGSTGPAFF
j_gene: TRBJ2-1; abundance: many; v_gene: TRBV20-1; d_gene: NA; CDR3nt: TGCAGTGCTAGAGAAGTCGGGGCGAGCTCCTACAATGAGCAGTTCTTC; CDR3aa: CSAREVGASSYNEQFF
j_gene: TRBJ1-1; abundance: many; v_gene: TRBV29-1; d_gene: NA; CDR3nt: TGCAGCGCCGCACTACGGGGGGCAACTGAAGCTTTCTTT; CDR3aa: CSAALRGATEAFF
j_gene: TRBJ1-2; abundance: few; v_gene: TRBV5-6; d_gene: TRBD1; CDR3nt: TGTGCCAGCAGCTCTAGGACAGGACGGGGCTACACCTTC; CDR3aa: CASSSRTGRGYTF
j_gene: TRBJ1-5; abundance: few; v_gene: TRBV29-1; d_gene: TRBD1; CDR3nt: TGCAGCGTTGTGGGGGGACAGGGCAATCAGCCCCAGCATTTT; CDR3aa: CSVVGGQGNQPQHF
j_gene: TRBJ2-7; abundance: few; v_gene: TRBV6-2/TRBV6-3; d_gene: NA; CDR3nt: TGTGCCAGCAGTTACCGTCGCGAGCAGTACTTC; CDR3aa: CASSYRREQYF
j_gene: TRBJ1-2; abundance: NA; v_gene: TRBV27; d_gene: TRBD1; CDR3nt: TGTGCCAGCAGTTTTTACCAGGGGACAGGCGATGGCTACACCTTC; CDR3aa: CASSFYQGTGDGYTF
j_gene: TRBJ2-3; abundance: few; v_gene: TRBV2; d_gene: NA; CDR3nt: TGTGCCAGCAGTGTTCTGCGGGTCACAGATACGCAGTATTTT; CDR3aa: CASSVLRVTDTQYF
j_gene: TRBJ2-2; abundance: many; v_gene: TRBV20-1; d_gene: NA; CDR3nt: TGCAGTGCTAGATCCGGTTACACCGGGGAGCTGTTTTTT; CDR3aa: CSARSGYTGELFF
j_gene: TRBJ2-5; abundance: few; v_gene: TRBV28; d_gene: NA; CDR3nt: TGTGCCAGCAGCCCCGGGCCGCGAAGGGAGACCCAGTACTTC; CDR3aa: CASSPGPRRETQYF
j_gene: TRBJ1-1; abundance: few; v_gene: TRBV5-1; d_gene: NA; CDR3nt: TGCGCCAGCAGCTTAAACTCATTGAACACTGAAGCTTTCTTT; CDR3aa: CASSLNSLNTEAFF
j_gene: TRBJ1-2; abundance: few; v_gene: TRBV6-5; d_gene: TRBD1; CDR3nt: TGTGCCAGCAGTTACTCGTCGGGACAGGGGGCTGGCTATGGCTACACCTTC; CDR3aa: CASSYSSGQGAGYGYTF
j_gene: TRBJ2-2; abundance: many; v_gene: TRBV19; d_gene: NA; CDR3nt: TGTGCCAGTAAAGAGAGGACGATCGGGGAGCTGTTTTTT; CDR3aa: CASKERTIGELFF
j_gene: TRBJ2-1; abundance: many; v_gene: TRBV28; d_gene: TRBD1; CDR3nt: TGTGCCAGCAACCTCTACGTTGAACAGGGGAGTCTGTTCTTC; CDR3aa: CASNLYVEQGSLFF
j_gene: TRBJ1-3; abundance: few; v_gene: TRBV6-6; d_gene: NA; CDR3nt: TGTGCCAGCAGTTACTCTGGTGGAGGAAACACCATATATTTT; CDR3aa: CASSYSGGGNTIYF
j_gene: TRBJ1-1; abundance: many; v_gene: TRBV27; d_gene: TRBD1; CDR3nt: TGTGCCAGCAGTTCGAGGACAGGGGGCTACTGGGCTTTCTTT; CDR3aa: CASSSRTGGYWAFF
j_gene: TRBJ2-1; abundance: few; v_gene: TRBV27; d_gene: NA; CDR3nt: TGTGCCAGCAGTCTAAGGGCAGGGAGGCCGAATGAGCAGTTCTTC; CDR3aa: CASSLRAGRPNEQFF
j_gene: TRBJ2-7; abundance: few; v_gene: TRBV20-1; d_gene: NA; CDR3nt: TGCAGTGCTACCGATACACTCAGGGATCCAGCCTACGAGCAGTACTTC; CDR3aa: CSATDTLRDPAYEQYF
j_gene: TRBJ1-2; abundance: few; v_gene: TRBV20-1; d_gene: NA; CDR3nt: TGCAGTGCTAGAGTACCCCCTACCTATGGCTACACCTTC; CDR3aa: CSARVPPTYGYTF
j_gene: TRBJ2-7; abundance: NA; v_gene: TRBV28; d_gene: NA; CDR3nt: TGTGCCACCCTACAGTACGAGCAGTACTTC; CDR3aa: CATLQYEQYF
j_gene: TRBJ1-5; abundance: few; v_gene: TRBV6-2/TRBV6-3; d_gene: NA; CDR3nt: TGTGCCAGCAGTCAGAGCAATCAGCCCCAGCATTTT; CDR3aa: CASSQSNQPQHF
j_gene: TRBJ2-2; abundance: many; v_gene: TRBV28; d_gene: TRBD1; CDR3nt: TGTGCCAGCAGGGGGACAGGGGTAACCGGGGAGCTGTTTTTT; CDR3aa: CASRGTGVTGELFF
j_gene: TRBJ2-6; abundance: many; v_gene: TRBV15; d_gene: NA; CDR3nt: TGTGCCACCAGCAGAGGAGGGTCCGGGGCCAACGTCCTGACTTTC; CDR3aa: CATSRGGSGANVLTF
j_gene: TRBJ1-3; abundance: NA; v_gene: TRBV14; d_gene: NA; CDR3nt: TGTGCCAGCAGCCAAAAACAGGCCTCTGGAAACACCATATATTTT; CDR3aa: CASSQKQASGNTIYF
j_gene: TRBJ2-1; abundance: few; v_gene: TRBV2; d_gene: NA; CDR3nt: TGTGCCAGTAGTAAGAGGGACGTAAGCATCAATGAGCAGTTCTTC; CDR3aa: CASSKRDVSINEQFF
j_gene: TRBJ2-3; abundance: few; v_gene: TRBV20-1; d_gene: TRBD2; CDR3nt: TGCAGTGCTGGACTAGCCGGAGATACGCAGTATTTT; CDR3aa: CSAGLAGDTQYF
j_gene: TRBJ2-1; abundance: few; v_gene: TRBV28; d_gene: NA; CDR3nt: TGTGCCAGCACAACGTACGGTGAGCAGTTCTTC; CDR3aa: CASTTYGEQFF
j_gene: TRBJ1-1; abundance: NA; v_gene: TRBV28; d_gene: NA; CDR3nt: TGTGCCAGCAGTTTGGCAGGCAGGAAACCTTTCTTT; CDR3aa: CASSLAGRKPFF
j_gene: TRBJ2-1; abundance: few; v_gene: TRBV27; d_gene: NA; CDR3nt: TGTGCCAGCAGTACCCGGGACGGGGCAGCCAATGAGCAGTTCTTC; CDR3aa: CASSTRDGAANEQFF
j_gene: TRBJ2-2; abundance: once; v_gene: TRBV29-1; d_gene: NA; CDR3nt: TGCAGTTCAAGGACACCGAACACCGGGGAGCTGTTTTTT; CDR3aa: CSSRTPNTGELFF
j_gene: TRBJ2-7; abundance: few; v_gene: TRBV7-6; d_gene: TRBD2; CDR3nt: TGTGCCAGCAGCGGGGGGGAGGAGCAGTACTTC; CDR3aa: CASSGGEEQYF
j_gene: TRBJ2-2; abundance: NA; v_gene: TRBV9; d_gene: NA; CDR3nt: TGTGCCAGCAGCGTAGATGGGACCCCGAGGGAGCTGTTTTTT; CDR3aa: CASSVDGTPRELFF
j_gene: TRBJ2-5; abundance: few; v_gene: TRBV6-5; d_gene: NA; CDR3nt: TGTGCCAGCAGTTACACAGGGACTTCTCAAGAGACCCAGTACTTC; CDR3aa: CASSYTGTSQETQYF
j_gene: TRBJ2-7; abundance: few; v_gene: TRBV20-1; d_gene: TRBD2; CDR3nt: TGCAGTGCTAGAGATCCCCTAGCGGGCCCCTCCTACGAGCAGTACTTC; CDR3aa: CSARDPLAGPSYEQYF
j_gene: TRBJ1-1; abundance: NA; v_gene: TRBV6-2/TRBV6-3; d_gene: NA; CDR3nt: TGTGCCAGCCAGCCGTTGCCGAACACTGAAGCTTTCTTT; CDR3aa: CASQPLPNTEAFF
j_gene: TRBJ1-2; abundance: many; v_gene: TRBV7-2; d_gene: NA; CDR3nt: TGTGCCAGCAGCTTAATTACAGGCTATGGCTACACCTTC; CDR3aa: CASSLITGYGYTF
j_gene: TRBJ1-1; abundance: NA; v_gene: TRBV9; d_gene: NA; CDR3nt: TGTGCCAGCAGCCCGGGACCCTTGAACACTGAAGCTTTCTTT; CDR3aa: CASSPGPLNTEAFF
j_gene: TRBJ1-5; abundance: few; v_gene: TRBV6-5; d_gene: TRBD1; CDR3nt: TGTGCCAGCAGGAGACAGGGGGGCGTAGATCAGCCCCAGCATTTT; CDR3aa: CASRRQGGVDQPQHF
j_gene: TRBJ1-1; abundance: NA; v_gene: TRBV18; d_gene: NA; CDR3nt: TGTGCCAGCTCACCACCCCAGGTCGGCGGCACTGAAGCTTTCTTT; CDR3aa: CASSPPQVGGTEAFF
j_gene: TRBJ1-2; abundance: NA; v_gene: TRBV3-1; d_gene: NA; CDR3nt: TGTGCCAGCAGCCAAGGACAGTTAGGTGGCTACACCTTC; CDR3aa: CASSQGQLGGYTF